A selection of T cell receptor beta chains follows, all from one sample in a study of PD-1 blockade in classical Hodgkin lymphoma. The method was immunoSEQ multiplex PCR; TCRdb's version includes in-frame clones alone and lacks a portion of them. The sample yields about 96,000 clones, 85% to 95% seen once. The sequenced sample was peripheral blood mononuclear cells (PBMCs), obtained before the fourth cycle of nivolumab. The source of these receptors is a human donor with classical Hodgkin lymphoma. Each CDR3 is given with its conserved first and last residue. A D gene is named only where the DNA matches it firmly. For some rows the clone size is stated as once, few or many, or as a class when expanded; others skip it.

J gene: TRBJ2-3
V gene: TRBV7-2
clone size: NA
D gene: NA
CDR3 protein: CASSSSGGPPDTQYF
CDR3 DNA: TGTGCCAGCAGCTCATCTGGGGGTCCGCCAGATACGCAGTATTTT

J gene: TRBJ1-1
V gene: TRBV14
clone size: NA
D gene: NA
CDR3 protein: CASSQQGFVLGAEAFF
CDR3 DNA: TGTGCCAGCAGCCAGCAGGGTTTCGTCTTAGGAGCTGAAGCTTTCTTT

J gene: TRBJ2-7
V gene: TRBV6-5
clone size: NA
D gene: NA
CDR3 protein: CASSFTLTTLYEQYF
CDR3 DNA: TGTGCCAGCAGCTTTACCTTGACGACACTTTACGAGCAGTACTTC

J gene: TRBJ2-1
V gene: TRBV10-3
clone size: NA
D gene: NA
CDR3 protein: CAISESFNNEQFF
CDR3 DNA: TGTGCCATCAGTGAATCCTTTAACAATGAGCAGTTCTTC

J gene: TRBJ1-1
V gene: TRBV28
clone size: NA
D gene: NA
CDR3 protein: CASSLLGGPGTEAFF
CDR3 DNA: TGTGCCAGCAGTTTATTAGGAGGGCCGGGGACTGAAGCTTTCTTT

J gene: TRBJ2-1
V gene: TRBV29-1
clone size: NA
D gene: TRBD2
CDR3 protein: CSVVGREGPEQFF
CDR3 DNA: TGCAGCGTTGTGGGGCGGGAGGGCCCTGAGCAGTTCTTC

J gene: TRBJ1-2
V gene: TRBV5-1
clone size: NA
D gene: TRBD1
CDR3 protein: CASSLQGASNYGYTF
CDR3 DNA: TGCGCCAGCAGCTTGCAGGGGGCGTCTAACTATGGCTACACCTTC

J gene: TRBJ2-2
V gene: TRBV11-2
clone size: NA
D gene: NA
CDR3 protein: CASSRFQRRTGELFF
CDR3 DNA: TGTGCCAGCAGCCGATTTCAAAGGCGGACCGGGGAGCTGTTTTTT

J gene: TRBJ2-6
V gene: TRBV4-2
clone size: NA
D gene: TRBD1
CDR3 protein: CASSQNPGQGASGANVLTF
CDR3 DNA: TGTGCCAGCAGCCAAAACCCGGGACAGGGGGCCTCTGGGGCCAACGTCCTGACTTTC

J gene: TRBJ2-5
V gene: TRBV25-1
clone size: NA
D gene: NA
CDR3 protein: CASSEWAGLQETQYF
CDR3 DNA: TGTGCCAGCAGTGAATGGGCGGGGCTCCAAGAGACCCAGTACTTC

J gene: TRBJ1-5
V gene: TRBV5-1
clone size: NA
D gene: NA
CDR3 protein: CASSLAGGNQPQHF
CDR3 DNA: TGCGCCAGCAGCTTGGCCGGGGGCAATCAGCCCCAGCATTTT

J gene: TRBJ2-1
V gene: TRBV27
clone size: NA
D gene: NA
CDR3 protein: CASSLPGDSREQFF
CDR3 DNA: TGTGCCAGCAGTTTGCCGGGAGACTCTCGCGAGCAGTTCTTC

J gene: TRBJ1-5
V gene: TRBV30
clone size: NA
D gene: NA
CDR3 protein: CAWSNGGEQPQHF
CDR3 DNA: TGTGCCTGGAGTAACGGGGGCGAGCAGCCCCAGCATTTT

J gene: TRBJ2-7
V gene: TRBV6-5
clone size: NA
D gene: NA
CDR3 protein: CASSYPGAYEQYF
CDR3 DNA: TGTGCCAGCAGTTACCCGGGGGCCTACGAGCAGTACTTC

J gene: TRBJ1-2
V gene: TRBV7-8
clone size: NA
D gene: NA
CDR3 protein: CASSLVSRSGEQGYTF
CDR3 DNA: TGTGCCAGCAGCTTAGTCTCTAGGAGTGGGGAGCAAGGCTACACCTTC

J gene: TRBJ2-7
V gene: TRBV30
clone size: NA
D gene: NA
CDR3 protein: CAWKIAGGIGYEQYF
CDR3 DNA: TGTGCCTGGAAAATCGCGGGCGGGATAGGCTACGAGCAGTACTTC

J gene: TRBJ1-2
V gene: TRBV19
clone size: NA
D gene: TRBD1
CDR3 protein: CASSSTYPAGTANDAYGYTF
CDR3 DNA: TGTGCCAGTAGTTCCACGTACCCCGCCGGGACAGCCAACGACGCTTATGGCTACACCTTC

J gene: TRBJ1-2
V gene: TRBV28
clone size: NA
D gene: NA
CDR3 protein: CASSSYGYTF
CDR3 DNA: TGTGCCAGCTCGAGTTATGGCTACACCTTC

J gene: TRBJ2-1
V gene: TRBV9
clone size: NA
D gene: TRBD2
CDR3 protein: CASSVGASGRTNEQFF
CDR3 DNA: TGTGCCAGCAGCGTAGGGGCTAGCGGGAGAACAAATGAGCAGTTCTTC

J gene: TRBJ2-2
V gene: TRBV4-1
clone size: NA
D gene: NA
CDR3 protein: CASSLPALNTGELFF
CDR3 DNA: TGCGCCAGCAGCCTCCCGGCCCTCAACACCGGGGAGCTGTTTTTT

J gene: TRBJ1-2
V gene: TRBV4-1
clone size: NA
D gene: NA
CDR3 protein: CASSQGPSRVLDYGYTF
CDR3 DNA: TGCGCCAGCAGCCAAGGTCCCAGCAGGGTATTAGACTATGGCTACACCTTC

J gene: TRBJ2-3
V gene: TRBV2
clone size: NA
D gene: TRBD2
CDR3 protein: CASSAMGLAGADTQYF
CDR3 DNA: TGTGCCAGCAGTGCGATGGGACTAGCGGGAGCAGATACGCAGTATTTT

J gene: TRBJ2-7
V gene: TRBV7-2
clone size: NA
D gene: NA
CDR3 protein: CASSSYSYEQYF
CDR3 DNA: TGTGCCAGCAGCTCCTACAGTTACGAGCAGTACTTC

J gene: TRBJ1-1
V gene: TRBV19
clone size: NA
D gene: TRBD1
CDR3 protein: CASSTRTGSGTEAFF
CDR3 DNA: TGTGCCAGTAGTACCCGGACAGGGTCGGGCACTGAAGCTTTCTTT

J gene: TRBJ1-1
V gene: TRBV7-9
clone size: NA
D gene: NA
CDR3 protein: CASSPTGPNTEAFF
CDR3 DNA: TGTGCCAGCAGCCCGACCGGGCCTAACACTGAAGCTTTCTTT

J gene: TRBJ2-3
V gene: TRBV15
clone size: NA
D gene: NA
CDR3 protein: CATSRDRAPDTQYF
CDR3 DNA: TGTGCCACCAGCAGAGACAGGGCTCCAGATACGCAGTATTTT

J gene: TRBJ1-1
V gene: TRBV18
clone size: NA
D gene: NA
CDR3 protein: CAGSTGGNTEAFF
CDR3 DNA: TGTGCCGGATCGACAGGCGGGAACACTGAAGCTTTCTTT

J gene: TRBJ1-3
V gene: TRBV28
clone size: once
D gene: NA
CDR3 protein: CASSLWADSGNTIYF
CDR3 DNA: TGTGCCAGCAGTTTGTGGGCTGACTCTGGAAACACCATATATTTT

J gene: TRBJ2-7
V gene: TRBV28
clone size: NA
D gene: TRBD1
CDR3 protein: CASIPHRTGQEQYF
CDR3 DNA: TGTGCCAGCATCCCCCACCGGACAGGGCAGGAGCAGTACTTC

J gene: TRBJ1-4
V gene: TRBV28
clone size: NA
D gene: NA
CDR3 protein: CASMGDEKLFF
CDR3 DNA: TGTGCCAGCATGGGGGATGAAAAACTGTTTTTT

J gene: TRBJ2-3
V gene: TRBV7-6
clone size: NA
D gene: NA
CDR3 protein: CASSGANTDTQYF
CDR3 DNA: TGTGCCAGCAGCGGAGCCAACACAGATACGCAGTATTTT

J gene: TRBJ2-7
V gene: TRBV21-1
clone size: NA
D gene: NA
CDR3 protein: CASGLLSYEQYF
CDR3 DNA: TGTGCCAGCGGACTTCTCTCCTACGAGCAGTACTTC

J gene: TRBJ2-1
V gene: TRBV11-3
clone size: NA
D gene: NA
CDR3 protein: CASSLLGVYNEQFF
CDR3 DNA: TGTGCCAGCAGCTTATTGGGGGTCTACAATGAGCAGTTCTTC

J gene: TRBJ1-4
V gene: TRBV15
clone size: NA
D gene: NA
CDR3 protein: CATSRENTKEF
CDR3 DNA: TGTGCCACCAGCAGAGAGAACACCAAGGAGTTT

J gene: TRBJ1-4
V gene: TRBV9
clone size: NA
D gene: NA
CDR3 protein: CASSLEGANEKLFF
CDR3 DNA: TGTGCCAGCAGCTTGGAAGGAGCTAATGAAAAACTGTTTTTT

J gene: TRBJ2-7
V gene: TRBV27
clone size: NA
D gene: NA
CDR3 protein: CASTPAGQTLEQYF
CDR3 DNA: TGTGCCAGCACCCCCGCCGGCCAGACTCTCGAGCAGTACTTC

J gene: TRBJ1-1
V gene: TRBV29-1
clone size: NA
D gene: TRBD1
CDR3 protein: CSVPTGGTEAFF
CDR3 DNA: TGCAGCGTTCCTACAGGGGGCACTGAAGCTTTCTTT

J gene: TRBJ1-2
V gene: TRBV5-5
clone size: NA
D gene: NA
CDR3 protein: CASSLSPEGAGYYGYTF
CDR3 DNA: TGTGCCAGCAGCTTGTCCCCGGAAGGGGCCGGGTACTATGGCTACACCTTC

J gene: TRBJ2-2
V gene: TRBV6-6
clone size: once
D gene: NA
CDR3 protein: CASQPGRETGELFF
CDR3 DNA: TGTGCCAGCCAGCCAGGGCGGGAAACCGGGGAGCTGTTTTTT

J gene: TRBJ2-3
V gene: TRBV27
clone size: once
D gene: TRBD1
CDR3 protein: CAIRTGGAWDTQYF
CDR3 DNA: TGTGCCATCCGCACAGGGGGCGCCTGGGATACGCAGTATTTT

J gene: TRBJ2-7
V gene: TRBV11-2
clone size: NA
D gene: NA
CDR3 protein: CASSAPGAGLGYEQYF
CDR3 DNA: TGTGCCAGCAGCGCCCCTGGGGCAGGGTTGGGCTACGAGCAGTACTTC

J gene: TRBJ1-4
V gene: TRBV5-4
clone size: NA
D gene: NA
CDR3 protein: CASSLVPGNEKLFF
CDR3 DNA: TGTGCCAGCAGCTTGGTACCAGGGAATGAAAAACTGTTTTTT

J gene: TRBJ2-1
V gene: TRBV5-1
clone size: NA
D gene: NA
CDR3 protein: CASSLIPGNYNEQFF
CDR3 DNA: TGCGCCAGCAGCTTGATCCCAGGGAACTACAATGAGCAGTTCTTC

J gene: TRBJ1-1
V gene: TRBV28
clone size: NA
D gene: NA
CDR3 protein: CASKVRKAFF
CDR3 DNA: TGTGCCAGCAAGGTACGAAAAGCTTTCTTT

J gene: TRBJ1-1
V gene: TRBV27
clone size: once
D gene: NA
CDR3 protein: CASSLLPGQSNTEAFF
CDR3 DNA: TGTGCCAGCAGTTTATTGCCGGGACAATCGAACACTGAAGCTTTCTTT

J gene: TRBJ1-4
V gene: TRBV2
clone size: NA
D gene: TRBD1
CDR3 protein: CASSPDPRDRGWTNEKLFF
CDR3 DNA: TGTGCCAGCAGTCCCGACCCCCGGGACAGGGGTTGGACTAATGAAAAACTGTTTTTT